The clone carrying this T cell receptor beta chain was recorded once. The antigen is not known. These data are taken from a study of T cell responses to AZD1222 COVID-19 vaccine. Trimming cost V 4 bases and J 9 bases; bases outside gene matches: 4. The CDR3 consists of 14 residues. The germline V gene encodes CDR1 MGHRA and CDR2 YSYEKL. Clones were read by immunoSEQ multiplex PCR, and TCRdb kept only the in-frame ones, dropping some. The sample carries 120,000 to 150,000 clones, around 89% recorded once. Overall study results and limits: Two AZD1222 doses significantly raised spike-specific TCR breadth and depth over controls. Among those given AZD1222, only six were seropositive at baseline.

The source was peripheral blood, collected on day 0 of AZD1222 vaccination. This rearrangement joins TRBV4-1 to TRBJ2-1; 12 bases fit TRBD2. This TCR derives from an adult in good health. CDR3 protein: CASSRLAGEVEQFF. CDR3 DNA sequence: TGCGCCAGCAGCCGACTAGCGGGAGAAGTTGAGCAGTTCTTC.